These 29 T cell receptor beta chains were all obtained from the same sample, sequenced in a study of blood T cells in healthy people across ages. Next came a second PCR, run for about 7 to 11 cycles, which used a sample-barcoded 5' primer along with a J-beta primer mix. TCRdb reprocessed the 5' RACE reads via MiXCR and lists one record per CDR3 protein. The sample shows hundreds of thousands of distinct CDR3 sequences, around half of them seen only once. What was sequenced was blood. The receptors here all came from a woman aged 60 to 75 in good health.

There are many counts of this clonotype. The rearrangement joins TRBV7-6 to TRBJ2-1; no firm D call. Germline values: CDR1 SGHVS, CDR2 FNYEAQ. The CDR3 runs to 11 residues. V shed 8 bases and J shed 6 bases, with 8 bases lying between them. The DNA of the CDR3 is TGTGCCAGCGGCCGGAGCAATGAGCAGTTCTTC. Amino acids: CASGRSNEQFF.

The chain links TRBV15 to TRBJ2-7; D may correspond to TRBD1 or TRBD2 (5 bases each). This CDR3 has 15 amino acids. Per the germline V gene, CDR1 is LNHNV and CDR2 is YYDKDF (reference sequence). Trimming pared 3 bases from V and 2 bases from J, leaving 14 bases between. CDR3 sequence (DNA): TGTGCCACCAGCAGGTCTACATTGGGGGCCTACGAGCAGTACTTC. This sequence encodes CATSRSTLGAYEQYF.

The rearrangement links TRBV18 to TRBJ2-3, with D tentatively TRBD2 (5 bases). The V and J ends lost 6 bases and 1 base respectively, with 17 bases between them. There are 16 residues in the CDR3. In germline, CDR1 is KGHSH, CDR2 LQKENI. The chain's CDR3 is CASSPPGGLRTDTQYF. As DNA, the CDR3 is TGTGCCAGCTCTCCCCCCGGTGGACTTCGCACAGATACGCAGTATTTT.

The rearrangement joins TRBV5-6 to TRBJ2-1; the D is unclear. This CDR3 has 17 residues. Trimming cost V 3 bases and J 1 base, with 17 bases left between them. CDR1 and CDR2 (germline): SGHDT, YYEEEE. The CDR3 DNA is TGTGCCAGCAGCTCACCCGAGACGATATATTCCTACAATGAGCAGTTCTTC. Its translation is CASSSPETIYSYNEQFF.

There are a few counts of this clonotype. The chain is built from TRBV4-3 and TRBJ2-7; 11 nucleotides match TRBD2. J lost 6 bases, V lost 0 bases, and 4 bases had no gene match. From germline, CDR1 is LGHNA and CDR2 YSLEER. There are 15 residues in the CDR3. The CDR3 DNA sequence: TGCGCCAGCAGCCAAGAGCGGCTAGCGGGAGGCGAGCAGTACTTC. This codes for CASSQERLAGGEQYF.

The rearrangement uses TRBV5-1 and TRBJ2-1; 13 positions agree with TRBD2. The V gene's germline CDR1 is SGHRS and CDR2 YFSETQ. The CDR3 sequence is 16 residues long. Trimming removed 4 bases from V and 5 bases from J; junction bases left unmatched: 6. CDR3 DNA sequence: TGCGCCAGCAGCCCTGCCGGGACTAGCGGGAACAATGAGCAGTTCTTC. Translated, it gives CASSPAGTSGNNEQFF. The full variable domain, completed using reference TRBV5-1 and TRBJ2-1, is KAGVTQTPRYLIKTRGQQVTLSCSPISGHRSVSWYQQTPGQGLQFLFEYFSETQRNKGNFPGRFSGRQFSNSRSEMNVSTLELGDSALYLCASSPAGTSGNNEQFFGPGTRLTVL.

V and J are TRBV5-1 and TRBJ2-1; TRBD1 is a possible D gene (5 bases). In germline, CDR1 is SGHRS, CDR2 YFSETQ. CDR3 size: 12 residues. V lost 3 bases and J 12 bases, leaving 13 bases between the germline ends. The DNA of the CDR3 is TGCGCCAGCAGCTGGGCAGGGATTGGGCAGTTCTTC. Translation gives CASSWAGIGQFF. Supplemented by reference TRBV5-1 and TRBJ2-1, the full variable domain reads KAGVTQTPRYLIKTRGQQVTLSCSPISGHRSVSWYQQTPGQGLQFLFEYFSETQRNKGNFPGRFSGRQFSNSRSEMNVSTLELGDSALYLCASSWAGIGQFFGPGTRLTVL.

The chain employs TRBV9 and TRBJ2-2; TRBD2 agrees at 13 bases. The J segment lost 6 bases and the V segment lost 8 bases, leaving 19 bases of the junction unmatched. The CDR3 covers 19 residues. Germline V gene lookup returns CDR1 SGDLS and CDR2 YYNGEE. DNA of the CDR3: TGTGCCAGTCCTCCGCGCCCAACTAGCGGGAGGGCAGAACCCGGGGAGCTGTTTTTT. This gives the protein CASPPRPTSGRAEPGELFF.

The rearrangement uses TRBV6-2 or TRBV6-3 and TRBJ1-2; D unresolved. This CDR3 contains 13 residues. The V end lost 6 bases, the J end lost 5 bases, and 13 bases lay between the germline ends. The germline V gene encodes CDR1 MNHEY and CDR2 SVGEGT. The CDR3 DNA follows: TGTGCCAGCAGGAGGACTGGAGATTATGGCTACACCTTC. The encoded protein is CASRRTGDYGYTF.

Here the CDR3 reads CASSRGGDYPYEQYF. In nucleotides, the CDR3 is TGTGCCAGCAGTCGCGGCGGCGACTACCCCTACGAGCAGTACTTC. The rearrangement joins TRBV27 to TRBJ2-1; possibly TRBD2 for D (5 bases). The J call may not be correct, given that the DNA end is closer to TRBJ2-7. The CDR3 covers 15 residues. Germline V gene sequence: CDR1 MNHEY, CDR2 SMNVEV (reference sequence).

Only a few counts were recorded for this clonotype. The genes are TRBV7-3 and TRBJ2-1; the match to TRBD2 covers 10 bases. V was pared by 4 bases and J by 6 bases, with 3 bases of the junction left unmatched. CDR1 and CDR2 (germline): SGHTA, FQGTGA. CDR3 length equals 14 residues. CDR3 amino acids: CASSSLAGGNEQFF. The CDR3 nucleotides read TGTGCCAGCAGCTCCTTAGCGGGAGGCAATGAGCAGTTCTTC.

This clonotype was observed a few times. This chain connects TRBV20-1 to TRBJ1-1, with D possibly TRBD1 on 6 matching bases. This CDR3 region has 12 residues. In germline, CDR1 is DFQATT, CDR2 SNEGSKA (reference sequence). The CDR3 DNA reads TGCAGGGGGAAACAGGGTTTAACTGAAGCTTTCTTT. This sequence encodes CRGKQGLTEAFF.

The rearrangement links TRBV20-1 to TRBJ2-5, with D tentatively TRBD1 (6 bases). The CDR3 has 13 residues. V was cut by 6 bases and J by 2 bases, with 13 bases left in between. Germline CDR1 is DFQATT and CDR2 is SNEGSKA (reference sequence). The CDR3 coding sequence is TGCAGTGCAACAGGGTGGGGGCAAGAGACCCAGTACTTC. Protein product: CSATGWGQETQYF.

The chain is built from TRBV3-1 and TRBJ2-7; D is unclear. V was pared by 1 base and J by 6 bases, with 19 bases between. The CDR3 length is 16 residues. Germline V gene lookup returns CDR1 LGHDT and CDR2 YNNKEL (reference sequence). CDR3 DNA sequence: TGTGCCAGCAGCCAAGTATTAGGATCCTCACCGGGCGAGCAGTACTTC. Residues: CASSQVLGSSPGEQYF.

This chain uses TRBV27 with TRBJ1-1; TRBD1 might be the D (5 bases). CDR3 size: 14 residues. CDR1 is MNHEY, CDR2 SMNVEV, per germline (reference sequence). V lost 5 bases, J lost 1 base, and 11 bases lay in between. CDR3 bases: TGTGCCAGCAGTAAACAGAGGGGGAACACTGAAGCTTTCTTT. Protein sequence: CASSKQRGNTEAFF.

The J gene is TRBJ2-2, the V gene TRBV5-5, with 9 nucleotides matching TRBD2. Germline CDR1 reads SGHKS; CDR2 reads YYEKEE (reference sequence). V was pared by 4 bases and J by 4 bases, with 5 bases of the junction left unmatched. The CDR3 runs to 15 residues. The DNA of the CDR3 is TGTGCCAGCAGCCTGGGACTAGCCCCCACCGGGGAGCTGTTTTTT. It specifies CASSLGLAPTGELFF.

This clonotype was observed a handful of times. V usage is TRBV2 and J usage is TRBJ2-7; 7 bases are a match to TRBD2. This CDR3 is built from 15 residues. CDR1 and CDR2 (germline): SNHLY, FYNNEI. The ends lost 7 bases at V and 7 bases at J; junction bases unmatched: 16. DNA for the CDR3: TGTGCCAGCACAAGGCGGGAGTCCTCCTACAATGAGCAGTACTTC. Encoded protein: CASTRRESSYNEQYF.

J is TRBJ2-1 and V is TRBV3-1; D is perhaps TRBD1 or TRBD2 (5 bases each). V was shortened by 1 base and J by 13 bases, with 11 bases between the two germline ends. Germline V lookup: CDR1 LGHDT, CDR2 YNNKEL (reference sequence). The CDR3 contains 12 residues. Here the CDR3 DNA reads TGTGCCAGCAGCCAAGTTGAGGGGACCCAGTTCTTC. Translated: CASSQVEGTQFF.

The chain recombines TRBV27 with TRBJ2-7; D is undetermined. V was clipped by 6 bases and J by 7 bases, with 19 bases between them. Germline CDR1 is MNHEY and CDR2 is SMNVEV (reference sequence). This CDR3 has 14 amino acids. CDR3: CASRGANSYNEQYF. The CDR3 nucleotides read TGTGCCAGCAGAGGTGCAAACTCCTACAATGAGCAGTACTTC.

The chain has TRBV7-9 and TRBJ2-7; 9 bases fit TRBD1. The CDR3 has 15 amino acids. V was pared by 3 bases and J by 2 bases, with 5 bases of the junction left unmatched. CDR1 is SEHNR and CDR2 is FQNEAQ in the germline V gene (reference sequence). DNA for the CDR3: TGTGCCAGCAGCTTGGACAGGGGAAGAGCCTACGAGCAGTACTTC. Amino acids: CASSLDRGRAYEQYF.

The genes are TRBV20-1 and TRBJ1-6; 7 nucleotides agree with TRBD1. CDR3 size: 14 residues. The ends lost 2 bases at V and 7 bases at J; junction bases unmatched: 5. The V gene's germline CDR1 is DFQATT and CDR2 SNEGSKA (reference sequence). The CDR3 DNA is TGCAGTGCTAGAAAACAGGGGAGGAATTCACCCCTCCACTTT. Its translation is CSARKQGRNSPLHF.

V gene TRBV4-1 combines with J gene TRBJ2-5; 8 bases match TRBD1. The junction had 11 bases not matched to a gene; V was cut back by 1 base and J by 7 bases. The V gene's germline CDR1 is MGHRA and CDR2 YSYEKL. The CDR3 totals 16 residues. The CDR3 region has the DNA TGCGCCAGCAGCCAAGCGTCCTTCAGGGGGCCAGGGACCCAGTACTTC. Residues: CASSQASFRGPGTQYF.

For this clonotype: Sequence at one end of the junction differs from germline and may be a read error. The chain employs TRBV4-2 and TRBJ1-4; D gene uncertain. The CDR3 covers 14 residues. Germline CDR1 reads LGHNA; CDR2 reads YNFKEQ. The CDR3 nucleotides read TGTGCCAGCAGCGAAGACGGGTCGGGTGAAAAACTGTTTTTT. Its protein is CASSEDGSGEKLFF.

Comments on this clonotype: This could be a read error, since a much larger clone is one nucleotide away. The rearrangement links TRBV5-6 to TRBJ1-1, with D perhaps TRBD1 (5 bases). This CDR3 has 14 residues. Per the germline V gene, CDR1 is SGHDT and CDR2 is YYEEEE. Between the trimmed V and J ends, which lost 4 bases and 6 bases, there was a span of 16 bases. As DNA, the CDR3 is TGTGCCAGCAGCGTGGCGGGACGTGGGGCTGAAGCTTTCTTT. Amino acids: CASSVAGRGAEAFF.

This clonotype was seen a handful of times. The chain couples TRBV5-1 to TRBJ2-1; D may be TRBD1 or TRBD2 (5 bases each). This CDR3 is 14 amino acids long. Deletions cut 3 bases from V and 15 bases from J, with 22 bases between. The germline V gene encodes CDR1 SGHRS and CDR2 YFSETQ. The CDR3 sequence: CASSSKNSGTSGFF. The CDR3 nucleotides read TGCGCCAGCAGCTCAAAGAACTCCGGGACCTCCGGGTTCTTC.

The chain links TRBV6-5 to TRBJ1-1; the match to TRBD1 covers 8 bases. The CDR3 length is 15 residues. V was pared by 2 bases and J by 0 bases, with 2 bases of the junction left unmatched. Germline lookup yields CDR1 MNHEY and CDR2 SVGAGI. CDR3 sequence reads: CASSYGTGVNTEAFF. The CDR3 bases are TGTGCCAGCAGTTACGGGACAGGAGTGAACACTGAAGCTTTCTTT.

V gene TRBV18 combines with J gene TRBJ2-7; D might be TRBD1 (6 bases). V was trimmed by 3 bases and J by 0 bases, leaving 12 bases between them. This CDR3 region has 15 residues. The germline V gene has CDR1 KGHSH and CDR2 LQKENI. The CDR3 sequence is CASSPSGTPSYEQYF. The CDR3 DNA is TGTGCCAGCTCACCCTCCGGGACACCCTCCTACGAGCAGTACTTC.

The chain employs TRBV5-8 and TRBJ1-2; a possible D gene is TRBD1 (6 bases). Germline V gene sequence: CDR1 SGHTS, CDR2 YDEGEE. The CDR3 has 13 amino acids. V lost 7 bases, J lost 8 bases, and 18 bases lay in between. The CDR3 DNA sequence: TGTGCCAGCGGCAAAACAGGGAGCGGCGGCTACACCTTC. It encodes CASGKTGSGGYTF.

The chain recombines TRBV28 with TRBJ2-5; D perhaps matches TRBD1 (6 bases). The germline V and J ends were trimmed by 6 bases and 1 base, with 12 bases remaining between them. The germline V gene has CDR1 MDHEN and CDR2 SYDVKM. The CDR3 loop spans 14 amino acids. The CDR3 nucleotides read TGTGCCAGCAGCCTGCTGGGGGCCCAAGAGACCCAGTACTTC. It specifies CASSLLGAQETQYF.